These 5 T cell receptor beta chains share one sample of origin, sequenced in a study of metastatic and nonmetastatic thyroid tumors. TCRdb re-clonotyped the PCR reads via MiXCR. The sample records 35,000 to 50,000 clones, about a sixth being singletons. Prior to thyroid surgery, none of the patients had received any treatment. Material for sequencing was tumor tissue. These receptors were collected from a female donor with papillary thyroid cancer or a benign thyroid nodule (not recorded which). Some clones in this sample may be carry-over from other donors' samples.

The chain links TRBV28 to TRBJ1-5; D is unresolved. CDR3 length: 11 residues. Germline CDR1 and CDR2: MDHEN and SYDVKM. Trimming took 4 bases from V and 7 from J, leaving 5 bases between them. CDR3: CASSYRQPQHF. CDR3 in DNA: TGTGCCAGCAGTTATAGGCAGCCCCAGCATTTT.

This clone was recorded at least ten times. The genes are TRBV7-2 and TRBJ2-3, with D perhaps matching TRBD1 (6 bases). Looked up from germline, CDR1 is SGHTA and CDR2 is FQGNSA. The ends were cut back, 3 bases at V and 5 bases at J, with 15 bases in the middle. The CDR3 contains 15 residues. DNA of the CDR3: TGTGCCAGCAGCTTGACAGGCAGGGTAGAAGATACGCAGTATTTT. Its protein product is CASSLTGRVEDTQYF.

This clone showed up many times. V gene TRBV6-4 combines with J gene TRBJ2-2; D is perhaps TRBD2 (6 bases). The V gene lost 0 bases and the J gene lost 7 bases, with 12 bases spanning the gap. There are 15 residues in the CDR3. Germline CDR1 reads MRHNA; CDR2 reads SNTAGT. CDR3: CASSDSLLAGGELFF. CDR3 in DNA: TGTGCCAGCAGTGACTCATTACTAGCTGGCGGGGAGCTGTTTTTT.

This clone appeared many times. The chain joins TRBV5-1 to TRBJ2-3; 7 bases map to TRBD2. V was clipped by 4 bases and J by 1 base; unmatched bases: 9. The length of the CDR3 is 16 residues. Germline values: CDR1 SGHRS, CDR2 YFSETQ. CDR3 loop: CASSERQAGRTDTQYF. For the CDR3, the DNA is TGCGCCAGCAGCGAAAGACAAGCGGGGCGCACAGATACGCAGTATTTT.

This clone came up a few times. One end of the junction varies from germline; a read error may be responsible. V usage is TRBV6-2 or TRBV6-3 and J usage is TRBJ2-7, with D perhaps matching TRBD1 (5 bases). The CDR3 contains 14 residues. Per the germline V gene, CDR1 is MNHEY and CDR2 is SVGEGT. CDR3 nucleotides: TGTGCCAGCACAATTTCGCTGGGGCGCTACGTGCAGTACTTC. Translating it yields CASTISLGRYVQYF.